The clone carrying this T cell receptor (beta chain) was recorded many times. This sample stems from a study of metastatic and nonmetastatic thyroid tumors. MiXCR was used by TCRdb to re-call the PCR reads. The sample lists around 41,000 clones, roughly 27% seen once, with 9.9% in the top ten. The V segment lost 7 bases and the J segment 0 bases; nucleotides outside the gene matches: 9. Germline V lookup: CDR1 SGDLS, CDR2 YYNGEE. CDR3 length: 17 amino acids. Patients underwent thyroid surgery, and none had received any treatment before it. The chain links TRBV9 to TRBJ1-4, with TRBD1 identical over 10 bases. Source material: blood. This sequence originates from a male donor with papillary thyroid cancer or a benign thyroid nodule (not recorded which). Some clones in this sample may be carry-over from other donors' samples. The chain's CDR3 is CASGGGTGVATNEKLFF. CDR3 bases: TGTGCCAGCGGAGGGGGGACAGGGGTTGCAACTAATGAAAAACTGTTTTTT.